This T cell receptor (beta chain) was sequenced for a study of cytomegalovirus exposure and HLA in healthy donors. CDR1 is SGHRS, CDR2 YFSETQ, per germline. V dropped 0 bases and J dropped 2 bases, with 4 bases sitting between them. The CDR3 extends over 13 amino acids. Both 60 Vbeta primers and 13 Jbeta primers went into the PCR. TCRdb's copy holds only in-frame clones and misses some; the assay was immunoSEQ multiplex PCR. Of under 200,000 clones detected, around 77% appear once; the ten largest clones hold about 2.4%. This chain uses TRBV5-1 with TRBJ2-3; unclear D gene. The sequence was obtained from a man in his sixties in good health and CMV-seronegative. Source material: PBMCs. The DNA for the CDR3 is TGCGCCAGCAGCTTGGGACACACAGATACGCAGTATTTT. This sequence encodes CASSLGHTDTQYF.